The 28 T cell receptor beta chains below were found in one sample sequenced in a study of T-cell reconstitution after alpha-beta-depleted transplantation in children. A library of TCRbeta sequences, prepared with unique molecular identifiers, was generated. One entry per CDR3 protein results from TCRdb running MiXCR on the PCR reads. The table has about 410,000 distinct CDR3 sequences, approximately 20% seen once; the top ten hold 3.8%. The starting material was PBMCs from the stem cell graft donor, obtained from the stem cell graft. The receptor source for this set is a human donor who donated a stem cell graft to a child with acute myeloid leukemia.

This clonotype has just a few counts. V is TRBV20-1 and J is TRBJ2-7; 9 bases align to TRBD2. With V trimmed by 5 bases and J by 6 bases, 8 bases remained unmatched. The CDR3 is 13 amino acids. Per germline, CDR1 DFQATT and CDR2 SNEGSKA (reference sequence). CDR3 sequence: CSAGRTSAPEQYF. CDR3 bases: TGCAGTGCTGGGAGGACTAGCGCCCCCGAGCAGTACTTC.

This clonotype has a count of ten or more. The chain recombines TRBV20-1 with TRBJ2-3; possible D gene TRBD2, 5 bases. Germline V gene sequence: CDR1 DFQATT, CDR2 SNEGSKA (reference sequence). V was cut by 5 bases and J by 6 bases, with 12 bases left in between. The CDR3 covers 12 residues. For the CDR3, the DNA is TGCAGTGCTTCGCTAGCTTGGGATACGCAGTATTTT. Its protein is CSASLAWDTQYF.

In this sample, this clonotype turned up many times. This sequence joins TRBV7-2 and TRBJ1-1, with D unclear. The V gene's germline CDR1 is SGHTA and CDR2 FQGNSA. CDR3 length equals 14 residues. V lost 5 bases and J lost 1, with 11 bases in between. CDR3: CASSRMAQNTEAFF. CDR3 nucleotide sequence: TGTGCCAGCAGCAGGATGGCTCAGAACACTGAAGCTTTCTTT.

In this sample, this clonotype turned up a few times. The CDR3 sequence: CASSPGQYGYTF. Here the CDR3 DNA reads TGTGCCAGCAGCCCCGGACAGTATGGCTACACCTTC. The chain has TRBV7-9 and TRBJ1-2; possible D gene TRBD1, 6 bases. This CDR3 is 12 amino acids long. Trimming cost V 5 bases and J 5 bases, with 9 bases left between them. From germline, CDR1 is SEHNR and CDR2 FQNEAQ (reference sequence).

This clonotype was seen repeatedly, ten times or more. The rearrangement uses TRBV20-1 and TRBJ2-1; 7 positions agree with TRBD1. Germline V gives CDR1 DFQATT, CDR2 SNEGSKA (reference sequence). This CDR3 region has 14 residues. V lost 7 bases, J lost 4 bases, and 10 bases stayed unmatched. DNA of the CDR3: TGCAGTGGTCTGGACAGGTCGAGATACAATGAGCAGTTCTTC. It translates to CSGLDRSRYNEQFF.

This clonotype was detected only a few times. The chain couples TRBV5-1 to TRBJ2-3, with 8 bases matching TRBD1. J gave up 6 bases and V 0 bases, and 6 bases lay outside the gene matches. The CDR3 is 15 residues long. Per the germline V gene, CDR1 is SGHRS and CDR2 is YFSETQ. CDR3: CASSLEGQGLDTQYF. CDR3 nucleotides: TGCGCCAGCAGCTTGGAAGGACAGGGATTGGATACGCAGTATTTT.

The chain recombines TRBV5-4 with TRBJ2-1; 12 bases line up with TRBD2. Germline assignment: CDR1 SGHNT and CDR2 YYREEE (reference sequence). The trim removed 4 bases at V and 7 bases at J, leaving 6 bases unmatched. The CDR3 loop spans 15 amino acids. Written as DNA, the CDR3 is TGTGCCAGCAGCCCCCGGACTAGCGGGATTAATGAGCAGTTCTTC. Protein sequence: CASSPRTSGINEQFF.

This clonotype has ten or more counts. The V and J genes are TRBV20-1 and TRBJ2-3, with 10 bases matching TRBD2. This CDR3 is 15 amino acids long. Germline CDR1 and CDR2: DFQATT and SNEGSKA (reference sequence). J gave up 2 bases and V 5 bases, and 7 bases lay outside the gene matches. This CDR3 is CSADGLAEITDTQYF. CDR3 nucleotides: TGCAGTGCTGATGGACTAGCGGAGATCACAGATACGCAGTATTTT.

This clonotype appeared a single time. The V call is TRBV28, the J call TRBJ1-5, with D hard to call. The CDR3 has 16 amino acids. CDR1 MDHEN and CDR2 SYDVKM come from the germline V gene. V was clipped by 7 bases and J by 6 bases, with 22 bases between them. The CDR3 spells CASTDTDIHYGQPQHF. CDR3 nucleotide sequence: TGTGCCAGCACCGATACCGACATTCACTATGGTCAGCCCCAGCATTTT. Complete variable domain (other parts from reference TRBV28 and TRBJ1-5): DVKVTQSSRYLVKRTGEKVFLECVQDMDHENMFWYRQDPGLGLRLIYFSYDVKMKEKGDIPEGYSVSREKKERFSLILESASTNQTSMYLCASTDTDIHYGQPQHFGDGTRLSIL.

This clonotype was recorded a few times. V gene TRBV12-3 or TRBV12-4 combines with J gene TRBJ1-5, with a possible D match to TRBD1 (5 bases). V lost 5 bases and J lost 1, with 15 bases in between. CDR3 length: 16 amino acids. CDR3 sequence reads: CASSPGLGDSNQPQHF. The DNA for the CDR3 is TGTGCCAGCAGTCCAGGGTTAGGGGACAGCAATCAGCCCCAGCATTTT.

This clonotype has at least ten counts. The genes are TRBV10-3 and TRBJ2-1, with D unclear. The CDR3 sequence is 12 residues long. V lost 9 bases and J 8 bases, leaving 14 bases between the germline ends. CDR1 is ENHRY, CDR2 SYGVKD, per germline. The CDR3 region is CAIRSASDEQFF. CDR3 DNA: TGTGCCATACGTTCGGCCTCGGATGAGCAGTTCTTC.

This chain joins TRBV5-1 and TRBJ2-6; D might be TRBD1 or TRBD2, each matching 7 bases. This CDR3 region has 15 residues. V gave up 4 bases and J gave up 3 bases, with 11 bases separating them. Germline assignment: CDR1 SGHRS and CDR2 YFSETQ. The CDR3 DNA sequence: TGCGCCAGCAGCCAGGGGGGGGGTGGGGCCAACGTCCTGACTTTC. This codes for CASSQGGGGANVLTF.

In DNA form, the CDR3 reads TGTGCCAGCAGCTTAGAGGACCTCTACGAGCAGTACTTC. Protein: CASSLEDLYEQYF. V usage is TRBV7-9 and J usage is TRBJ2-7, with D unresolved. The length of the CDR3 is 13 residues. The V end lost 1 base, the J end lost 3 bases, and 7 bases lay between the germline ends. Germline V lookup: CDR1 SEHNR, CDR2 FQNEAQ (reference sequence).

The chain employs TRBV12-3 or TRBV12-4 and TRBJ1-1, with D unclear. Trimming took off 5 bases at V and 2 bases at J, with 6 bases between the two ends. The CDR3 consists of 12 residues. The chain's CDR3 is CASSPDNTEAFF. DNA for the CDR3: TGTGCCAGCAGTCCGGACAACACTGAAGCTTTCTTT.

The chain uses TRBV4-1 and TRBJ2-5; unclear D gene. V lost 1 base, J lost 5 bases, and 11 bases lay in between. This CDR3 region has 14 residues. The germline gives CDR1 MGHRA, CDR2 YSYEKL. The CDR3 region is CASSQGVERETQYF. In nucleotides, the CDR3 is TGCGCCAGCAGCCAAGGGGTAGAGAGGGAGACCCAGTACTTC.

Ten or more counts support this clonotype. This chain links TRBV5-1 with TRBJ2-7, with a tentative D call TRBD1 (6 bases). The CDR3 length is 12 residues. V was shortened by 4 bases and J by 3 bases, with 8 bases between the two germline ends. Germline CDR1 reads SGHRS; CDR2 reads YFSETQ. As DNA, the CDR3 is TGCGCCAGCAGCGCACAGGGCTACGAGCAGTACTTC. Amino acids: CASSAQGYEQYF.

This clonotype came up a few times. V usage is TRBV6-1 and J usage is TRBJ2-3; D may be TRBD2 (5 bases). Germline loops: CDR1 MNHNS, CDR2 SASEGT. Between the trimmed V and J ends, which lost 8 bases and 2 bases, there was a span of 14 bases. There are 14 residues in the CDR3. DNA of the CDR3: TGTGCCAGCGGGAGTGGGTGGGACACAGATACGCAGTATTTT. This translates into CASGSGWDTDTQYF.

This clonotype was counted ten times or more. CDR3 sequence reads: CASSPLGGTYEQYF. For the CDR3, the DNA is TGCGCCAGCAGCCCTCTAGGGGGTACCTACGAGCAGTACTTC. V and J are TRBV5-1 and TRBJ2-7; tentatively, D is TRBD1 (6 bases). The V end was cut by 4 bases, the J end by 2 bases, with 13 bases between. The CDR3 length is 14 residues. Germline CDR1 reads SGHRS; CDR2 reads YFSETQ.

This clonotype appeared a few times. The V gene is TRBV20-1, the J gene TRBJ2-5, with TRBD2 matching 7 bases. The CDR3 has 13 amino acids. Germline CDR1 reads DFQATT; CDR2 reads SNEGSKA (reference sequence). J gave up 4 bases and V 6 bases, and 8 bases lay outside the gene matches. The CDR3 DNA is TGCAGTGCGCGAGGTTCGGGGGGAGAGACCCAGTACTTC. The encoded protein is CSARGSGGETQYF.

The V call is TRBV27, the J call TRBJ2-3; 9 bases agree with TRBD2. CDR1 is MNHEY and CDR2 is SMNVEV in the germline V gene (reference sequence). J lost 10 bases, V lost 8 bases, and 4 bases had no gene match. This CDR3 comprises 11 residues. CDR3 in amino acids: CASGTSRAQYF. CDR3 nucleotides: TGTGCCAGCGGGACTAGCCGTGCGCAGTATTTT.

This clonotype has a handful of counts. V and J are TRBV4-3 and TRBJ2-7; TRBD1 agrees at 9 bases. The CDR3 consists of 14 residues. Germline CDR1 is LGHNA and CDR2 is YSLEER. With V trimmed by 4 bases and J by 7 bases, 8 bases remained unmatched. The DNA of the CDR3 is TGCGCCAGCAGCCGCGTACAGGGGGCGGGGGAGCAGTACTTC. This gives the protein CASSRVQGAGEQYF.

There are many counts of this clonotype. This rearrangement joins TRBV12-3 or TRBV12-4 to TRBJ1-1, with 8 bases identical to TRBD1. V was pared by 6 bases and J by 11 bases, with 11 bases of the junction left unmatched. The CDR3 covers 13 residues. CDR3 loop: CASRRGTGRWAFF. The CDR3 DNA reads TGTGCCAGCAGGCGTGGGACAGGTCGATGGGCTTTCTTT.

The chain has TRBV7-9 and TRBJ2-1; TRBD2 matches at 7 bases. The CDR3 is 16 residues long. Trimming at V came to 2 bases and at J to 3 bases, leaving 7 bases not matched to a gene. The V gene's germline CDR1 is SEHNR and CDR2 FQNEAQ (reference sequence). The CDR3, as DNA: TGTGCCAGCAGCTTACCACCGAGGGACTACTACAATGAGCAGTTCTTC. The encoded protein is CASSLPPRDYYNEQFF.

This clonotype was counted a few times. The chain links TRBV20-1 to TRBJ2-2, with D possibly being TRBD2 (6 bases). The CDR3 has 14 residues. The germline gives CDR1 DFQATT, CDR2 SNEGSKA (reference sequence). V shed 2 bases and J shed 2 bases, with 9 bases lying between them. This CDR3 is CSARSGLNTGELFF. As DNA, the CDR3 is TGCAGTGCTAGATCGGGACTCAACACCGGGGAGCTGTTTTTT.

The sample holds a few counts of this clonotype. The rearrangement links TRBV6-5 to TRBJ2-1; perhaps TRBD1 as D (5 bases). CDR3 length: 13 amino acids. Trimming took off 2 bases at V and 8 bases at J, with 10 bases between the two ends. CDR1 and CDR2 from the germline V gene are MNHEY and SVGAGI. The CDR3 region has the DNA TGTGCCAGCAGTTACGTTCAGGGCGATGAGCAGTTCTTC. This translates into CASSYVQGDEQFF.

This clonotype was seen a few times. V gene TRBV12-3 or TRBV12-4 combines with J gene TRBJ1-1, with D uncertain. The CDR3 contains 14 residues. Between the trimmed V and J ends, which lost 3 bases and 3 bases, there was a span of 11 bases. This CDR3 is CASSFKQKDTEAFF. Written as DNA, the CDR3 is TGTGCCAGCAGTTTTAAACAGAAAGACACTGAAGCTTTCTTT.

A few counts support this clonotype. The J gene is TRBJ2-1, the V gene TRBV9, with unresolved D. The CDR3 contains 15 residues. Trimming cost V 3 bases and J 10 bases, with 20 bases left between them. Germline V gene data show CDR1 as SGDLS and CDR2 as YYNGEE. The CDR3 loop is CASSGGKHLMGEQFF. For the CDR3, the DNA is TGTGCCAGCAGCGGTGGGAAACATCTAATGGGGGAGCAGTTCTTC.

This chain connects TRBV29-1 to TRBJ2-5, with D possibly matching TRBD1 (6 bases). Germline CDR1 reads SQVTM; CDR2 reads ANQGSEA. Between the trimmed V and J ends, which lost 3 bases and 5 bases, there was a span of 13 bases. There are 13 residues in the CDR3. The CDR3 DNA is TGCAGCGTTGACGAGGCAGGGGTGGAGACCCAGTACTTC. As protein: CSVDEAGVETQYF.